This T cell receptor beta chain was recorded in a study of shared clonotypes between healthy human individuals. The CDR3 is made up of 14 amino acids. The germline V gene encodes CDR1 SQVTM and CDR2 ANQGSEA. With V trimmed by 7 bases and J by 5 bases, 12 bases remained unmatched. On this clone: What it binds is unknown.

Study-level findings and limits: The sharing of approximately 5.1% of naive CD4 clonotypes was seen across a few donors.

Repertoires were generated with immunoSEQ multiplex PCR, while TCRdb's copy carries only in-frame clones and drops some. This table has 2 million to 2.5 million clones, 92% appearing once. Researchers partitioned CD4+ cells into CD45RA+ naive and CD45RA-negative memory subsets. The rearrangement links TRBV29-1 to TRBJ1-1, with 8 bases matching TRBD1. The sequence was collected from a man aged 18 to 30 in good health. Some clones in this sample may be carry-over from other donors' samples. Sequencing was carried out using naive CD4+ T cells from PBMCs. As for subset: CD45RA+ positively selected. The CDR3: CSAHAQGARTEAFF. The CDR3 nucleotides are TGCAGCGCCCACGCCCAGGGGGCTCGGACTGAAGCTTTCTTT.